Reported below is one T cell receptor (beta chain). Its antigen is not identified. This sample's TCRbeta library carried unique molecular identifier barcodes. TCRdb used MiXCR to reprocess the PCR reads, holding one entry per CDR3 protein. Among about 300,000 distinct CDR3 sequences, less than 9.5% were seen once, and the ten largest hold approximately 9.6%. This entry is derived from a study of T-cell reconstitution after alpha-beta-depleted transplantation in children. General study results and limits: Approximately two months post-transplant, alpha-beta T cells reportedly originated from several hundred expanded graft clones. T-cell counts and diversity at one year following transplant were attributed mainly to newly produced T cells. Surviving recipient T cells and thymic progenitors produced the high day-60 TCRbeta diversity seen in some patients.

This receptor was obtained from a female patient younger than 10 who had a stem cell transplant for Fanconi anemia, so the T cells may come from the graft donor. Here the sequenced sample was peripheral blood, taken 360 days after TCRalphabeta/CD19-depleted stem cell transplant.

CDR3 nucleotide sequence: TGTGCCAGCTTATGGAGACAGGGGGATCAGCCCCAGCATTTT. It translates to CASLWRQGDQPQHF. This chain connects TRBV6-1 to TRBJ1-5; 9 bases align to TRBD1. CDR1 is MNHNS, CDR2 SASEGT, per germline. This CDR3 is built from 14 residues. V was pared by 8 bases and J by 5 bases, with 7 bases of the junction left unmatched.